The 23 T cell receptor beta chains below come from one sample, sequenced in a study of beta chain features in type 1 diabetes. Overall study findings and caveats: There was a moderate but significant shortening of TCRB CDR3s in all four CD4+ subsets of Type 1 diabetes patients.

Every isolated RNA sample was fully reverse transcribed, so sequencing captured expressed TCRB transcripts. This table comes from immunoSEQ multiplex PCR, and its TCRdb copy is limited to in-frame clones, with some not included. The data hold approximately 160,000 clones, with roughly 63% observed a single time. These receptors have no identified antigens. The source material was naive CD4+ T cells from blood. The source of these receptors is a man aged 25 to 40 with type 1 diabetes.

This clone occurred a few times. The chain has TRBV28 and TRBJ2-3; no clear D. The V and J ends lost 3 bases and 5 bases respectively, with 9 bases between them. The CDR3 length is 13 residues. The germline V gene encodes CDR1 MDHEN and CDR2 SYDVKM. For the CDR3, the DNA is TGTGCCAGCAGTTTCGTGCAGATAGATACGCAGTATTTT. Its protein is CASSFVQIDTQYF.

The chain joins TRBV2 to TRBJ1-6, with D maybe TRBD1 (6 bases). The V end lost 6 bases, the J end lost 9 bases, and 18 bases lay between the germline ends. The CDR3 runs to 15 residues. Per the germline V gene, CDR1 is SNHLY and CDR2 is FYNNEI. The CDR3 is CASRRGGGVISPLHF. The CDR3 DNA sequence: TGTGCCAGCAGAAGAGGGGGAGGGGTAATTTCACCCCTCCACTTT.

The chain uses TRBV4-1 and TRBJ2-1; D remains unclear. V lost 0 bases and J lost 0, with 12 bases in between. Germline CDR1 is MGHRA and CDR2 is YSYEKL. The CDR3 covers 17 residues. The CDR3 DNA follows: TGCGCCAGCAGCCAAGAAGGGTCGAGCCGCTCCTACAATGAGCAGTTCTTC. It encodes CASSQEGSSRSYNEQFF.

The chain employs TRBV15 and TRBJ1-1, with D perhaps matching TRBD1 (5 bases). With 0 bases removed from V and 7 bases from J, the gap between germline ends came to 9 bases. Looked up from germline, CDR1 is LNHNV and CDR2 is YYDKDF (reference sequence). This CDR3 spans 13 amino acids. For the CDR3, the DNA is TGTGCCACCAGCAGAGAACAGGACCATGAAGCTTTCTTT. The encoded protein is CATSREQDHEAFF. Together with reference TRBV15 and TRBJ1-1, the CDR3 gives the full variable domain: DAMVIQNPRYQVTQFGKPVTLSCSQTLNHNVMYWYQQKSSQAPKLLFHYYDKDFNNEADTPDNFQSRRPNTSFCFLDIRSPGLGDTAMYLCATSREQDHEAFFGQGTRLTVV.

This chain links TRBV9 with TRBJ2-3; 12 bases agree with TRBD2. This CDR3 has 15 residues. CDR1 SGDLS and CDR2 YYNGEE come from the germline V gene. With V trimmed by 4 bases and J by 6 bases, 6 bases remained unmatched. In nucleotides, the CDR3 is TGTGCCAGCAGCTTCGGACTAGCGGGGTTCGATACGCAGTATTTT. This encodes CASSFGLAGFDTQYF. The entire variable domain, with the rest obtained from reference TRBV9 and TRBJ2-3, is as follows: DSGVTQTPKHLITATGQRVTLRCSPRSGDLSVYWYQQSLDQGLQFLIQYYNGEERAKGNILERFSAQQFPDLHSELNLSSLELGDSALYFCASSFGLAGFDTQYFGPGTRLTVL.

The chain has TRBV20-1 and TRBJ1-2; no firm D call. The germline V gene encodes CDR1 DFQATT and CDR2 SNEGSKA (reference sequence). The CDR3 covers 11 residues. Trimming took 4 bases from V and 8 from J, leaving 11 bases between them. The CDR3 region has the DNA TGCAGTGCTAAAGAACGGAAAGGCTACACCTTC. As protein: CSAKERKGYTF.

The V gene is TRBV28, the J gene TRBJ1-4; a possible D gene is TRBD1 (5 bases). Germline assignment: CDR1 MDHEN and CDR2 SYDVKM. CDR3 size: 14 residues. V lost 6 bases to trimming and J lost 12 bases, with 20 bases between them. CDR3: CASRPGTAAGELFF. The CDR3, as DNA: TGTGCCAGCAGACCCGGGACGGCCGCCGGGGAACTGTTTTTT.

The genes are TRBV4-3 and TRBJ2-1; D ambiguous. Per germline, CDR1 LGHNA and CDR2 YSLEER. The CDR3 is 12 amino acids. Trimming pared 4 bases from V and 5 bases from J, leaving 6 bases between. The CDR3 bases are TGCGCCAGCAGCCTGGCTGACAATGAGCAGTTCTTC. Translated, it gives CASSLADNEQFF.

The chain joins TRBV27 to TRBJ1-5, with 7 bases matching TRBD1. The germline CDR1 and CDR2 sequences are MNHEY and SMNVEV (reference sequence). The CDR3 covers 17 residues. J was trimmed by 0 bases and V by 6 bases; bases with no gene match: 11. The chain's CDR3 is CASRRTGLPVSNQPQHF. The DNA for the CDR3 is TGTGCCAGCAGAAGGACAGGTTTACCTGTTAGCAATCAGCCCCAGCATTTT.

This chain joins TRBV30 and TRBJ1-2; D uncertain. From germline, CDR1 is GTSNPN and CDR2 SVGIG (reference sequence). The V end lost 4 bases, the J end lost 4 bases, and 10 bases lay between the germline ends. The length of the CDR3 is 12 residues. DNA for the CDR3: TGTGCCTGGACCTCTTTGGTCTATGGCTACACCTTC. Translated, it gives CAWTSLVYGYTF. The whole variable domain, filled in from reference TRBV30 and TRBJ1-2, reads SQTIHQWPATLVQPVGSPLSLECTVEGTSNPNLYWYRQAAGRGLQLLFYSVGIGQISSEVPQNLSASRPQDRQFILSSKKLLLSDSGFYLCAWTSLVYGYTFGSGTRLTVV.

This clone was seen a handful of times. The chain uses TRBV29-1 and TRBJ2-5; D might be TRBD1 (6 bases). CDR3 size: 13 residues. Trimming stripped 5 bases from V and 2 bases from J, with 12 bases between. In germline, CDR1 is SQVTM, CDR2 ANQGSEA. The CDR3 is CSVNRAVQETQYF. CDR3 sequence (DNA): TGCAGCGTTAACAGGGCCGTACAAGAGACCCAGTACTTC.

The rearrangement uses TRBV7-9 and TRBJ2-7; perhaps TRBD1 as D (6 bases). V gave up 5 bases and J gave up 3 bases, with 17 bases separating them. Germline CDR1 and CDR2: SEHNR and FQNEAQ (reference sequence). The CDR3 has 15 residues. The CDR3 loop reads CASSPRQARRYEQYF. The CDR3 DNA follows: TGTGCCAGCAGCCCGCGACAGGCTCGACGCTACGAGCAGTACTTC.

This clone was detected a few times. This chain links TRBV29-1 with TRBJ2-7; D might be TRBD2 (5 bases). Germline V CDR1 and CDR2: SQVTM, ANQGSEA. V shed 3 bases and J shed 2 bases, with 8 bases lying between them. This CDR3 is built from 12 residues. CDR3 coding DNA: TGCAGCGTTGAGGACTCCCCCTACGAGCAGTACTTC. It yields the protein CSVEDSPYEQYF.

The chain links TRBV30 to TRBJ1-1; tentative D call: TRBD1 (6 bases). The germline CDR1 and CDR2 sequences are GTSNPN and SVGIG (reference sequence). The CDR3 runs to 14 residues. V shed 2 bases and J shed 11 bases, with 21 bases lying between them. CDR3 sequence: CAWSWGQQWDFAFF. The CDR3 coding sequence is TGTGCCTGGAGTTGGGGGCAGCAGTGGGATTTTGCTTTCTTT.

The rearrangement links TRBV18 to TRBJ1-6; D is unclear. Deletions cut 3 bases from V and 9 bases from J, with 18 bases between. Per the germline V gene, CDR1 is KGHSH and CDR2 is LQKENI. This CDR3 has 16 residues. Here the CDR3 DNA reads TGTGCCAGCTCACCTCCTACAGCGAGAGGCAGTTCACCCCTCCACTTT. Encoded protein: CASSPPTARGSSPLHF.

The CDR3 loop reads CASSLALEAGGNTEAFF. CDR3 bases: TGTGCCAGCAGCTTAGCCTTAGAGGCAGGAGGGAACACTGAAGCTTTCTTT. V is TRBV7-9 and J is TRBJ1-1, with D unclear. There are 17 residues in the CDR3. Germline V lookup: CDR1 SEHNR, CDR2 FQNEAQ (reference sequence). With 0 bases removed from V and 1 base from J, the gap between germline ends came to 15 bases.

For the CDR3, the DNA is TGTGCCAGCAGTTTACAGGAGCAAGAGACCCAGTACTTC. It yields the protein CASSLQEQETQYF. The V gene is TRBV27, the J gene TRBJ2-5; D unresolved. Trimming removed 2 bases from V and 2 bases from J, with 6 bases in between. Looked up from germline, CDR1 is MNHEY and CDR2 is SMNVEV (reference sequence). CDR3 size: 13 residues.

The CDR3: CASSDFAGVYSPLHF. In nucleotides, the CDR3 is TGTGCCAGCAGTGACTTCGCCGGGGTTTATTCACCCCTCCACTTT. The chain employs TRBV25-1 and TRBJ1-6, with no clear D. CDR1 and CDR2 (germline): MGHDK, SYGVNS. The V and J ends lost 3 bases and 8 bases respectively, with 14 bases between them. The CDR3 has 15 amino acids.

This clone has a handful of counts. The chain joins TRBV30 to TRBJ2-7; a possible D gene is TRBD2 (6 bases). The V and J ends lost 3 bases and 1 base respectively, with 16 bases between them. This CDR3 comprises 15 residues. Germline V gene lookup returns CDR1 GTSNPN and CDR2 SVGIG (reference sequence). As DNA, the CDR3 is TGTGCCTGGAGACCGGGACTCGTCCTTTCCTACGAGCAGTACTTC. Residues: CAWRPGLVLSYEQYF.

The count of this clone is one. Other nucleotide sequences from this sample produce the same CDR3. The chain couples TRBV7-2 to TRBJ2-1; 7 bases are a match to TRBD2. V gave up 3 bases and J gave up 4 bases; unmatched junction bases: 0. Germline CDR1 and CDR2: SGHTA and FQGNSA. The CDR3 runs 13 residues. The CDR3 spells CASSFGGYNEQFF. In DNA, the CDR3 is TGTGCCAGCAGCTTCGGGGGGTACAATGAGCAGTTCTTC. Full variable domain (remainder filled in from reference TRBV7-2 and TRBJ2-1): GAGVSQSPSNKVTEKGKDVELRCDPISGHTALYWYRQSLGQGLEFLIYFQGNSAPDKSGLPSDRFSAERTGGSVSTLTIQRTQQEDSAVYLCASSFGGYNEQFFGPGTRLTVL.

The chain combines TRBV30 with TRBJ2-1; D remains unclear. Germline V gene sequence: CDR1 GTSNPN, CDR2 SVGIG (reference sequence). The CDR3 sequence is 13 residues long. This CDR3 is CARTASYNNEQFF. CDR3 DNA sequence: TGTGCTAGAACAGCCTCCTACAACAATGAGCAGTTCTTC.

The genes are TRBV29-1 and TRBJ2-1; TRBD1 aligns across 12 bases. This CDR3 has 15 amino acids. Trimming cost V 3 bases and J 7 bases; bases outside gene matches: 7. In germline, CDR1 is SQVTM, CDR2 ANQGSEA. CDR3 DNA sequence: TGCAGCGTTGACAGATCGGGACAGGGGGCTAATGAGCAGTTCTTC. This encodes CSVDRSGQGANEQFF.

The CDR3 spells CASSFRQGVYEQYF. CDR3 in DNA: TGTGCCAGCAGCTTCAGACAGGGGGTTTACGAGCAGTACTTC. V and J are TRBV7-2 and TRBJ2-7; 9 bases are shared with TRBD1. Germline V lookup: CDR1 SGHTA, CDR2 FQGNSA. With V trimmed by 3 bases and J by 4 bases, 4 bases remained unmatched. The CDR3 extends over 14 amino acids.